Each of the 18 T cell receptor beta chains below was sequenced from the same sample in a study of blood T cells in healthy people across ages. The authors ran a second PCR of roughly 6 to 12 cycles using a sample-barcoded 5' primer and a J-beta primer mix. TCRdb redid the calling of the 5' RACE reads with MiXCR, one entry per CDR3 protein. The sample lists about 730,000 distinct CDR3 sequences; roughly 44% were seen once. Sequencing was done on a sample of blood. The source is a woman aged 55-75 years in good health.

The CDR3 coding sequence is TGCAGTGCTCGCGGGGGTGGGGCCGCCTTCTCCTACGAGCAGTACTTC. This sequence encodes CSARGGGAAFSYEQYF. The V and J genes are TRBV20-1 and TRBJ2-7, with 7 bases fitting TRBD2. The CDR3 sequence is 16 residues long. Germline V gives CDR1 DFQATT, CDR2 SNEGSKA (reference sequence). The V and J ends lost 5 bases and 0 bases, in that order; junction bases with no gene match: 13.

The chain carries TRBV20-1 and TRBJ2-5; 10 nucleotides align to TRBD2. The end of the DNA aligns better with TRBJ2-7, so the J call may be wrong. This CDR3 contains 15 residues. CDR1 and CDR2 from the germline V gene are DFQATT and SNEGSKA (reference sequence). The DNA of the CDR3 is TGCAGTGCAACACTCACTAGCGGGATGAAGAACGAGCAGTACTTC. It encodes CSATLTSGMKNEQYF.

The CDR3 sequence: CSVLRDRGQQSLREQYF. The CDR3 DNA reads as TGCAGCGTCCTCCGGGACAGGGGACAACAGAGTTTACGGGAGCAGTACTTC. V is TRBV29-1 and J is TRBJ2-5, with 10 nucleotides matching TRBD1. Germline CDR1 SQVTM, CDR2 ANQGSEA. The CDR3 loop spans 17 amino acids. The V and J ends lost 6 bases and 11 bases, in that order; junction bases with no gene match: 24.

The rearrangement uses TRBV6-2 or TRBV6-3 and TRBJ2-1, with D tentatively TRBD1 or TRBD2 (5 bases each). The CDR3 totals 15 residues. The germline V gene encodes CDR1 MNHEY and CDR2 SVGEGT. The V end lost 11 bases, the J end lost 6 bases, and 23 bases lay between the germline ends. The CDR3 DNA sequence: TGTGCCGGGACCAAAGACCACTCCTCGGGCAATGAGCAGTTCTTC. This encodes CAGTKDHSSGNEQFF.

V is TRBV3-1 and J is TRBJ2-1; possibly TRBD1 for D (6 bases). Germline values: CDR1 LGHDT, CDR2 YNNKEL (reference sequence). This CDR3 is 16 amino acids long. Trimming left V 2 bases short and J 6 bases short, with 17 bases between. DNA of the CDR3: TGTGCCAGCAGCCAACGGGACACGGGCAGTGGCAATGAGCAGTTCTTC. It codes for CASSQRDTGSGNEQFF.

This clonotype was recorded many times. V usage is TRBV2 and J usage is TRBJ2-5, with 10 bases fitting TRBD1. V trimming: 6 bases; J trimming: 5 bases; junction bases outside the gene matches: 9. Germline V gene sequence: CDR1 SNHLY, CDR2 FYNNEI. The CDR3 extends over 15 amino acids. CDR3 residues: CASRVRQGARETQYF. DNA for the CDR3: TGTGCCAGCAGGGTCAGACAGGGGGCGCGGGAGACCCAGTACTTC.

The gene calls are TRBV27 and TRBJ2-7, with TRBD2 matching over 10 bases. This CDR3 has 15 amino acids. V lost 5 bases to trimming and J lost 5 bases; unmatched junction nucleotides: 9. Germline V gene sequence: CDR1 MNHEY, CDR2 SMNVEV (reference sequence). CDR3 amino acids: CASSTRSGRVDEQYF. CDR3 DNA: TGTGCCAGCAGTACCCGCAGCGGGAGGGTAGACGAGCAGTACTTC.

The chain links TRBV6-2 or TRBV6-3 to TRBJ2-5; 7 bases are a match to TRBD1. V shed 4 bases and J 0 bases; nucleotides not matched to a gene: 5. The CDR3 runs 15 residues. Germline assignment: CDR1 MNHEY and CDR2 SVGEGT. The CDR3 nucleotides read TGTGCCAGCAGTTCGGGACAGACCTACCAAGAGACCCAGTACTTC. As protein: CASSSGQTYQETQYF.

Points on this clonotype: This may be a read error, as it is one base from a much larger clone. The chain has TRBV10-3 and TRBJ2-1; 11 nucleotides match TRBD2. Trimming removed 11 bases from V and 9 bases from J; junction bases left unmatched: 9. Looked up from germline, CDR1 is ENHRY and CDR2 is SYGVKD. This CDR3 comprises 13 residues. This CDR3 reads CAVGGTSGSEQFF. In DNA form, the CDR3 reads TGTGCCGTCGGGGGGACTAGCGGCTCTGAGCAGTTCTTC.

This clonotype appeared a few times. The gene calls are TRBV5-1 and TRBJ2-1, with TRBD1 matching 9 bases. CDR1 is SGHRS and CDR2 is YFSETQ in the germline V gene. The V and J ends lost 4 bases and 0 bases, in that order; junction bases with no gene match: 2. The CDR3 runs 15 residues. CDR3 protein: CASSEDRGSYNEQFF. In nucleotides, the CDR3 is TGCGCCAGCAGCGAGGACAGGGGCTCCTACAATGAGCAGTTCTTC.

The gene calls are TRBV10-3 and TRBJ2-1, with D tentatively TRBD2 (6 bases). Germline CDR1 and CDR2: ENHRY and SYGVKD. This CDR3 region has 15 residues. V was cut by 0 bases and J by 0 bases, with 6 bases left in between. CDR3 DNA: TGTGCCATCAGTGAGTCAGCGGGCTCCTACAATGAGCAGTTCTTC. Its protein is CAISESAGSYNEQFF.

DNA for the CDR3: TGCAGTGCTATCCGAGGGGGGGCGAAGTACGCTGAGCAGTTCTTC. It codes for CSAIRGGAKYAEQFF. The chain employs TRBV20-1 and TRBJ2-1; possible D gene TRBD2, 7 bases. CDR3 length: 15 amino acids. In germline, CDR1 is DFQATT, CDR2 SNEGSKA (reference sequence). V dropped 4 bases and J dropped 9 bases, with 22 bases sitting between them.

This chain connects TRBV4-3 to TRBJ2-3; the D is unclear. The CDR3 totals 13 residues. V shed 0 bases and J shed 7 bases, with 8 bases lying between them. Germline loops: CDR1 LGHNA, CDR2 YSLEER. The CDR3 region has the DNA TGCGCCAGCAGCCAAGAAGACGGAAATACGCAGTATTTT. It encodes CASSQEDGNTQYF.

This clonotype came up a few times. The chain uses TRBV12-3 or TRBV12-4 and TRBJ2-1; D call uncertain. V lost 5 bases, J lost 8 bases, and 19 bases lay in between. This CDR3 is 15 amino acids long. For the CDR3, the DNA is TGTGCCAGCAGTCGTCCTACTATGGGTACCGATGAGCAGTTCTTC. This sequence encodes CASSRPTMGTDEQFF.

As for this clonotype: One end of the junction is discordant with germline, which a read error may explain. This chain connects TRBV6-5 to TRBJ2-1; a weak D match, TRBD1 (8 bases). The germline gives CDR1 MNHEY, CDR2 SVGAGI. There are 16 residues in the CDR3. The CDR3 is CASSYPGGQDYHEQFF. In DNA form, the CDR3 reads TGTGCCAGCAGTTACCCGGGGGGACAGGACTACCATGAGCAGTTCTTC.

This clonotype was seen many times. The V and J genes are TRBV4-3 and TRBJ2-1, with D uncertain. Germline lookup yields CDR1 LGHNA and CDR2 YSLEER. This CDR3 spans 19 amino acids. V was shortened by 3 bases and J by 0 bases, with 21 bases between the two germline ends. CDR3 in amino acids: CASSHIGPDGPSSYNEQFF. The CDR3 coding sequence is TGCGCCAGCAGCCATATCGGGCCCGACGGGCCAAGCTCCTACAATGAGCAGTTCTTC.

This clonotype was recorded once. A much larger clone differs from this one at a single base, so this may be a read error. The rearrangement uses TRBV7-2 and TRBJ2-6; a possible D gene is TRBD1 (5 bases). The germline V gene encodes CDR1 SGHTA and CDR2 FQGNSA. The CDR3 has 17 amino acids. CDR3 DNA sequence: TGTGCCAGCAGCTCAAAGCCGGTTAGCTCTGGGGCCGACGTCCTGACTTTC. As protein: CASSSKPVSSGADVLTF.

The rearrangement joins TRBV3-1 to TRBJ1-1; TRBD1 agrees at 7 bases. V was pared by 2 bases and J by 7 bases, with 10 bases of the junction left unmatched. CDR3 length equals 15 residues. Germline CDR1 is LGHDT and CDR2 is YNNKEL (reference sequence). The CDR3 DNA is TGTGCCAGCAGCCAATCCGACAGGGCCAGGTGTGAAGCTTTCTTT. This gives the protein CASSQSDRARCEAFF.